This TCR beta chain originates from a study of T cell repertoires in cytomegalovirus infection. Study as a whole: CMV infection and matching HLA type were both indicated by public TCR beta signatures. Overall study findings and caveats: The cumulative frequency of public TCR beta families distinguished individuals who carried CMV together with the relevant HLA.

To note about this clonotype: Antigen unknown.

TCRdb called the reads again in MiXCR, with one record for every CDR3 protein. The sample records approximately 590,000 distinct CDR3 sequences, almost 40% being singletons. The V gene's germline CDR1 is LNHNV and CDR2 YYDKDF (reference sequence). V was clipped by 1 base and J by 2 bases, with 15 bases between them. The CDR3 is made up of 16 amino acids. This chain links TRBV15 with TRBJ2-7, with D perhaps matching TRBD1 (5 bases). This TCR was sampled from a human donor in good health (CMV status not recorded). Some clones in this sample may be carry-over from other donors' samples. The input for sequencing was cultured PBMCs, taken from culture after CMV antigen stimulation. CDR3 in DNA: TGTGCCACCAGCAGAGGCGGCCCAGGGATCCCCTACGAGCAGTACTTC. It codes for CATSRGGPGIPYEQYF.